This record looks at one TCR beta chain sequence and its context. The antigen remains unidentified. The data originate from a study of T cell responses to AZD1222 COVID-19 vaccine. Findings and caveats of the study: Unmutated variant regions are reportedly targeted by nearly half of spike-specific TCRs.

Germline-derived CDR1 and CDR2 are MNHEY and SVGAGI. This CDR3 has 16 amino acids. Between the trimmed V and J ends, which lost 0 bases and 2 bases, there was a span of 10 bases. This table comes from immunoSEQ multiplex PCR, and its TCRdb copy is limited to in-frame clones, with some not included. The sample yields 98,000 or so clones, around nine tenths seen once. The chain has TRBV6-5 and TRBJ1-4; D unclear. The clonotype comes from an adult who received the MenACWY meningococcal vaccine as a control. The sample in question was peripheral blood, obtained 28 days after the second dose of the MenACWY control vaccine. CDR3 region: CASSYSSFGTNEKLFF. The CDR3, as DNA: TGTGCCAGCAGTTACTCGAGTTTTGGGACTAATGAAAAACTGTTTTTT.